Listed here are 3 T cell receptor beta chains from one sample, sequenced in a study of shared clonotypes between healthy human individuals. TCRdb's table, derived via immunoSEQ multiplex PCR, lists solely in-frame clones and lacks some. The table records about 2,200,000 clones, approximately 94% of them present only once. CD45RO-negative CD8 cells positively selected for CCR7 made up the naive population, which excluded terminally differentiated effector memory CD45RA+ cells. Source material: naive CD8+ T cells from PBMCs. These receptors all come from a man between 18 and 35 years old in good health. Some clones in this sample may be carry-over from other donors' samples.

This clone was detected only once. This sequence joins TRBV9 and TRBJ2-7; TRBD1 might be the D (8 bases). V was shortened by 2 bases and J by 3 bases, with 15 bases between the two germline ends. The CDR3 runs 15 residues. Looked up from germline, CDR1 is SGDLS and CDR2 is YYNGEE. Written as DNA, the CDR3 is TGTGCCAGCAGCGTGACAGGGGAGGGTTTCTACGAGCAGTACTTC. Its translation: CASSVTGEGFYEQYF.

CDR3 region: CASSQGLSGPLQETQYF. CDR3 coding DNA: TGCGCCAGCAGCCAAGGTTTGTCAGGGCCGCTCCAAGAGACCCAGTACTTC. The chain is built from TRBV4-1 and TRBJ2-5, with D perhaps TRBD1 (5 bases). This CDR3 is 17 amino acids long. The V gene lost 1 base and the J gene lost 1 base, with 16 bases spanning the gap. Germline CDR1 is MGHRA and CDR2 is YSYEKL.

The chain has TRBV27 and TRBJ2-1, with a possible D match to TRBD2 (5 bases). The CDR3 is 13 amino acids. Germline values: CDR1 MNHEY, CDR2 SMNVEV (reference sequence). V was trimmed by 5 bases and J by 3 bases, leaving 8 bases between them. DNA for the CDR3: TGTGCCAGCAGTCGGGGAAACTACAATGAGCAGTTCTTC. Amino acids: CASSRGNYNEQFF.